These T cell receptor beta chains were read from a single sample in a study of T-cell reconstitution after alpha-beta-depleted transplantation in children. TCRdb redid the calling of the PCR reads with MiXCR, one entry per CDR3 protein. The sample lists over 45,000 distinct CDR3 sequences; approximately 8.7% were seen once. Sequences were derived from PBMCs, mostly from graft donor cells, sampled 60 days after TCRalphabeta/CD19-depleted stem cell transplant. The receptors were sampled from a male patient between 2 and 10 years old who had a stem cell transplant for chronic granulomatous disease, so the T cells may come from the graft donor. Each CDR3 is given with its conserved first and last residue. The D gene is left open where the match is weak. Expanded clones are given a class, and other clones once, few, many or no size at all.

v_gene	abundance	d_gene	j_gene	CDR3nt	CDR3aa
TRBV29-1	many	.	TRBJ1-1	TGCAGCGTTTCCTACCCTTTGGCGGCTGAAGCTTTCTTT	CSVSYPLAAEAFF
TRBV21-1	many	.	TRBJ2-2	TGTGCCAGCAGCAAGGACAGGGGCGTCATTACCGGGGAGCTGTTTTTT	CASSKDRGVITGELFF
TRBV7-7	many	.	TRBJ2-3	TGTGCCAGCAGCTTAGTTCGGGAACCCACAGATACGCAGTATTTT	CASSLVREPTDTQYF
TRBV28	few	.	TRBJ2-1	TGTGCCAGCACCCCCGCAAGGGGAGGGGGCTACAATGAGCAGTTCTTC	CASTPARGGGYNEQFF
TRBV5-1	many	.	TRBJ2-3	TGCGCCAGCAGTCCAGGGGAAGCGAGAGGAGATACGCAGTATTTT	CASSPGEARGDTQYF
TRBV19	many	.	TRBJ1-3	TGTGCCAGTAGAAGGAGTGGCGGCGGAAACACCATATATTTT	CASRRSGGGNTIYF
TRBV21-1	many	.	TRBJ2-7	TGTGCCAGCAGCGCGACAATGAGGGTCAACGAGCAGTACTTC	CASSATMRVNEQYF
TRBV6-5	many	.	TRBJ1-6	TGTGCCAGCAGTTCACAGGGCTCCTATAATTCACCCCTCCACTTT	CASSSQGSYNSPLHF
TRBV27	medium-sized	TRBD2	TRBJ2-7	TGTGCCAGCAGTTTTAGCGGGGGAACCTACGAGCAGTACTTC	CASSFSGGTYEQYF
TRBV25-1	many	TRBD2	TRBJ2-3	TGTGCCAGCAGTCTCCCACTCTCCGGGACTAGCGTCCGTACGCAGTATTTT	CASSLPLSGTSVRTQYF
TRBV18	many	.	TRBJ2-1	TGTGCCAGCTCACCACCGGGAAGGGACGGGACGGCGCAGTTCTTC	CASSPPGRDGTAQFF
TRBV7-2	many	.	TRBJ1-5	TGTGCCAGCAGCATGCGGATTGGGGCTCAGCCCCAGCATTTT	CASSMRIGAQPQHF
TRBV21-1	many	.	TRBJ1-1	TGTGCCAGCAGCAAAGGACAGGGGCCGGGCACTGAAGCTTTCTTT	CASSKGQGPGTEAFF
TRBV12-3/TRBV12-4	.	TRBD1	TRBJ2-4	TGTGCCAGCAGTTCCCAGGGGGCGTATGCCAAAAACATTCAGTACTTC	CASSSQGAYAKNIQYF